Listed below are T cell receptor beta chains from one sample, sequenced in a study of blood T cell repertoires in COVID-19. Libraries were prepared by immunoSEQ multiplex PCR; TCRdb keeps only in-frame clonotypes and omits some of them. The table lists about 210,000 clones, around 89% of them singletons. Sequencing input: peripheral blood. These receptors were obtained from a woman aged 40 to 49 with acute or convalescent COVID-19. Both conserved end residues are part of each CDR3. D genes are given only for firm matches. Clone size appears in some rows only: once, few, many, or a class for an expanded clone.

NA | TRBJ1-1 | NA | TRBV29-1 | TGCAGCGTTTCCTTGCGGGTCGGGACTGAAGCTTTCTTT | CSVSLRVGTEAFF
NA | TRBJ1-2 | NA | TRBV6-5 | TGTGCCAGCAGGGAGGGAGTCTATGGCTACACCTTC | CASREGVYGYTF
NA | TRBJ2-1 | NA | TRBV18 | TGTGCCAGCTCACCAGGCTCCGAGCAGTTCTTC | CASSPGSEQFF
NA | TRBJ1-2 | NA | TRBV29-1 | TGCAGCGTCGAGACTATCAAGTATGGCTACACCTTC | CSVETIKYGYTF
NA | TRBJ1-2 | NA | TRBV21-1 | TGTGCCAGCAGCTCCCACGGGAAGGGAAACTATGGCTACACCTTC | CASSSHGKGNYGYTF
NA | TRBJ2-5 | TRBD2 | TRBV9 | TGTGCCAGCAGCCCGGGACTAGCGGGGGGGTCAACCCAAGAGACCCAGTACTTC | CASSPGLAGGSTQETQYF
NA | TRBJ1-1 | NA | TRBV23-1 | TGCGCCAGCAGAAAAGAATTGGGGAGAGGGATGAACACTGAAGCTTTCTTT | CASRKELGRGMNTEAFF
few | TRBJ1-1 | NA | TRBV6-4 | TGTGCCAGCAGTGTGAGGGAGGGCACTGAAGCTTTCTTT | CASSVREGTEAFF
NA | TRBJ2-1 | NA | TRBV10-1 | TGCGCCAGCAGTGAGGGCGGGGGCACTAGGCATGAGCAGTTCTTC | CASSEGGGTRHEQFF
NA | TRBJ2-5 | NA | TRBV6-5 | TGTGCCACACCGGGACACCACCAAGAGACCCAGTACTTC | CATPGHHQETQYF
NA | TRBJ2-2 | TRBD1 | TRBV6-5 | TGTGCCAGCAGTACAGGGGGCAACACCGGGGAGCTGTTTTTT | CASSTGGNTGELFF
NA | TRBJ1-5 | TRBD1 | TRBV5-1 | TGCGCCAGCAGCTCGGGACAGCCCAATCAGCCCCAGCATTTT | CASSSGQPNQPQHF
once | TRBJ1-1 | NA | TRBV6-5 | TGTGCCAGCAGGGCCCAAGGAGGAACTGAAGCTTTCTTT | CASRAQGGTEAFF
NA | TRBJ1-3 | NA | TRBV4-2 | TGTGCCAGCAGCGCATCGGGATCCTCTTCCTCTGGAAACACCATATATTTT | CASSASGSSSSGNTIYF
NA | TRBJ1-1 | NA | TRBV6-5 | TGTGCCAGCTCCCCCCCCCGGGTTGAAGCTTTCTTT | CASSPPRVEAFF
NA | TRBJ2-1 | NA | TRBV7-9 | TGTGCCAGCAGCTCACAGTTCTTC | CASSSQFF
NA | TRBJ1-2 | TRBD1 | TRBV30 | TGTGCCTGGACAGGGGGCGGCTATGGCTACACCTTC | CAWTGGGYGYTF
NA | TRBJ1-2 | TRBD1 | TRBV19 | TGTGCCAGTAGATCGACAGGGGTGGATGGCTACACCTTC | CASRSTGVDGYTF
NA | TRBJ2-5 | NA | TRBV10-3 | TGTGCCATCAGTCCACCCGGGGGTGAGACCCAGTACTTC | CAISPPGGETQYF
NA | TRBJ2-3 | NA | TRBV19 | TGTGCCAGTAGTCCCCTGGCGGGGGCTGAAACAGATACGCAGTATTTT | CASSPLAGAETDTQYF
NA | TRBJ1-6 | NA | TRBV4-1 | TGCGCCAGCAGCCAAGATGACACCAGCTATAATTCACCCCTCCACTTT | CASSQDDTSYNSPLHF
NA | TRBJ1-1 | NA | TRBV7-3 | TGTGCCAGCAGCTCCAGGGATAACACTGAAGCTTTCTTT | CASSSRDNTEAFF
NA | TRBJ2-1 | NA | TRBV2 | TGTGCCAGCAGGCTTCGGGTCGTCTCCTACAATGAGCAGTTCTTC | CASRLRVVSYNEQFF
few | TRBJ2-3 | TRBD1 | TRBV7-3 | TGTGCCAGCAGCCCACGGACAGGGGGAATCACAGATACGCAGTATTTT | CASSPRTGGITDTQYF
NA | TRBJ1-2 | NA | TRBV19 | TGTGCCAGTAGTAAGGTGGCAGGGAGGATTGGAGTTCATGGCTACACCTTC | CASSKVAGRIGVHGYTF
NA | TRBJ1-2 | TRBD1 | TRBV27 | TGTGCCAGCAGTTTATCTTTAGGACAGGGGGCATTTGATGGCTACACCTTC | CASSLSLGQGAFDGYTF
once | TRBJ2-1 | NA | TRBV18 | TGTGCCAGCTCACCCCGAGGGTTCGATGAGCAGTTCTTC | CASSPRGFDEQFF
NA | TRBJ1-1 | NA | TRBV2 | TGTGCCAGCAAATTTAGGCGGCAGGGTGGCACTGAAGCTTTCTTT | CASKFRRQGGTEAFF
once | TRBJ2-3 | NA | TRBV12-5 | TGTGCTAGTGGTTACGTAGGAGGCACAGATACGCAGTATTTT | CASGYVGGTDTQYF
NA | TRBJ1-1 | NA | TRBV28 | TGTGCCAGCAGTTTATGGCAGGAAGTTGGCACTGAAGCTTTCTTT | CASSLWQEVGTEAFF
NA | TRBJ2-5 | TRBD1 | TRBV6-2/TRBV6-3 | TGTGCCAGCAGCCCCGGGACAGAACAAGAGACCCAGTACTTC | CASSPGTEQETQYF
NA | TRBJ1-3 | NA | TRBV11-2 | TGTGCCAGCAGCTCGCCCATGGAGGGGGGGCTAGGAGGAAACACCATATATTTT | CASSSPMEGGLGGNTIYF
NA | TRBJ1-2 | TRBD1 | TRBV20-1 | TGCAGTGCTAGTTTGATACAGGGGGCTAACTATGGCTACACCTTC | CSASLIQGANYGYTF
NA | TRBJ1-1 | TRBD1 | TRBV6-1 | TGTGCCAGCAGTGAAGTAGGGGGCGCGGGGAAAGCTGAAGCTTTCTTT | CASSEVGGAGKAEAFF
NA | TRBJ1-3 | NA | TRBV5-1 | TGCGCCAGCAGCTTGGAAGGGGATCCGGGAAACACCATATATTTT | CASSLEGDPGNTIYF
NA | TRBJ1-2 | NA | TRBV6-2/TRBV6-3 | TGTGCCAGCAGTTCCAGGGTTTATGGCTACACCTTC | CASSSRVYGYTF